The clone carrying this TCR beta chain was picked up a small number of times. Only in-frame clones appear in the TCRdb table, and some are missing; sequencing was by immunoSEQ multiplex PCR. The repertoire has fewer than 150,000 clones, about 78% of them found once; the top ten carry over 9.5%. This CDR3 has 17 residues. V was shortened by 0 bases and J by 1 base, with 15 bases between the two germline ends. From germline, CDR1 is MNHEY and CDR2 SMNVEV (reference sequence). This sample is part of a study of blood T cell repertoires in COVID-19. The chain has TRBV27 and TRBJ1-2; a possible D gene is TRBD1 (6 bases). The sequenced sample was peripheral blood. The TCR originated in a man between 60 and 75 years old who had recovered from COVID-19. Written as DNA, the CDR3 is TGTGCCAGCAGTTTATCGGGGGCTACGCCGTTTAACTATGGCTACACCTTC. It specifies CASSLSGATPFNYGYTF.